This entry features one TCR beta chain sequence. This specimen comes from a study of blood T cell repertoires in COVID-19. Across the study: Whether acute or convalescent, the COVID-19 samples came from the United States, Italy and Spain. The analysed material was cDNA or gDNA that came from T cells, B-cell-depleted T cells, or PBMCs.

Original data processing: Counts of nucleated cells, estimated from reference gene primer amplification, were obtained. The assay was immunoSEQ multiplex PCR, and TCRdb's table has in-frame clones only and misses some. For V, J and clone size, that table is used; D and trimming come from the DNA. This sample has about 160,000 clones, with roughly 85% found just once. Germline assignment: CDR1 SNHLY and CDR2 FYNNEI. V was pared by 3 bases and J by 6 bases, with 4 bases between. This CDR3 has 11 amino acids. Sequences were obtained from peripheral blood. The receptor's source is a man aged 40-49 years with acute or convalescent COVID-19. The chain recombines TRBV2 with TRBJ2-3; D gene ambiguous. The CDR3 here is CASSDRDTQYF. CDR3 sequence (DNA): TGTGCCAGCAGTGACCGTGATACGCAGTATTTT.